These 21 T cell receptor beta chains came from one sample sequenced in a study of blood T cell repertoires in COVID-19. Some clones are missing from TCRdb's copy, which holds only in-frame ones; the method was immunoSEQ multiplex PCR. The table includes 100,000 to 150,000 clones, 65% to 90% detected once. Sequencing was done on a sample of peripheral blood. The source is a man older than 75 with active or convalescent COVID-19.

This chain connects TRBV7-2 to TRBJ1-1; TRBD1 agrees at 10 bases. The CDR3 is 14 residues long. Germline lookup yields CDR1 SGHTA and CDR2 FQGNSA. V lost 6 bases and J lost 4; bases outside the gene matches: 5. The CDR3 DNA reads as TGTGCCAGCAGTGCGGACAGGGGGGCCACTGAAGCTTTCTTT. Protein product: CASSADRGATEAFF.

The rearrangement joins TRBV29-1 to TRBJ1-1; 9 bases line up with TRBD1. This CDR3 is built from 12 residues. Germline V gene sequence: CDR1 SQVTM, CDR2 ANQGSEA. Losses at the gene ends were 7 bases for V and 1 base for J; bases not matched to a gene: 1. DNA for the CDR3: TGCAGCGCGGGACAGGGGAACACTGAAGCTTTCTTT. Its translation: CSAGQGNTEAFF.

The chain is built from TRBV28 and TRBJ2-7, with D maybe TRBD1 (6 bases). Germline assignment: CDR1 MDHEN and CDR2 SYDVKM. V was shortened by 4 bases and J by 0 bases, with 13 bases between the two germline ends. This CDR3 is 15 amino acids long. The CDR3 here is CASSSPGQLSYEQYF. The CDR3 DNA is TGTGCCAGCAGTTCCCCAGGACAGCTCTCCTACGAGCAGTACTTC.

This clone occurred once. DNA for the CDR3: TGCGCCAGCAGCCAGAGGCAGCAAGAGACCCAGTACTTC. Translation gives CASSQRQQETQYF. The J gene is TRBJ2-5, the V gene TRBV4-1; D gene unclear. CDR3 size: 13 residues. V was clipped by 3 bases and J by 2 bases, with 7 bases between them. Germline V lookup: CDR1 MGHRA, CDR2 YSYEKL.

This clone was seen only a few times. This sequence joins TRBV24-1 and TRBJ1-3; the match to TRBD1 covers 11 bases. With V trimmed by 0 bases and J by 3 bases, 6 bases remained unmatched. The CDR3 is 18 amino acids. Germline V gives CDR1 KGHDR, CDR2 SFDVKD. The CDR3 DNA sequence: TGTGCCACCAGTGATTTGCGCGGACAGGGGGCTGGTGGAAACACCATATATTTT. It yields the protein CATSDLRGQGAGGNTIYF.

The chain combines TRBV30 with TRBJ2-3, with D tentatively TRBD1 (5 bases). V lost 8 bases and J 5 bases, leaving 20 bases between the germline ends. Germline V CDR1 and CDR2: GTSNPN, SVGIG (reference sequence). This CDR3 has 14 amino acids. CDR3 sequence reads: CAATLGQFEDTQYF. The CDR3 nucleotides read TGTGCCGCCACGTTGGGGCAGTTTGAAGATACGCAGTATTTT.

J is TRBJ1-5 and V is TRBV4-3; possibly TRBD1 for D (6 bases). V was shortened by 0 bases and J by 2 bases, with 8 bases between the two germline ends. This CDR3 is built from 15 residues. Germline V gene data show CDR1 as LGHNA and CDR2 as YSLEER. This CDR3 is CASSQDYRGNQPQHF. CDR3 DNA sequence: TGCGCCAGCAGCCAAGATTACAGGGGCAATCAGCCCCAGCATTTT.

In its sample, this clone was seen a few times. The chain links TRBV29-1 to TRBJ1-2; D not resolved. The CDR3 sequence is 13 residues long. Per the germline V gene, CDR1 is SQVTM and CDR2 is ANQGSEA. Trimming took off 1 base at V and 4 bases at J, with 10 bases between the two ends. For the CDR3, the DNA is TGCAGCGTTGAAGTGGGCCCAGCCTATGGCTACACCTTC. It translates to CSVEVGPAYGYTF.

The CDR3 nucleotides are TGCGCCAGCAGCCGGATGCCGGGACAGGGGTCCCCTGAAGCTTTCTTT. It yields the protein CASSRMPGQGSPEAFF. The rearrangement uses TRBV4-3 and TRBJ1-1; TRBD1 matches 10 bases. V gave up 4 bases and J gave up 6 bases; unmatched junction bases: 11. The CDR3 extends over 16 amino acids. CDR1 is LGHNA, CDR2 YSLEER, per germline.

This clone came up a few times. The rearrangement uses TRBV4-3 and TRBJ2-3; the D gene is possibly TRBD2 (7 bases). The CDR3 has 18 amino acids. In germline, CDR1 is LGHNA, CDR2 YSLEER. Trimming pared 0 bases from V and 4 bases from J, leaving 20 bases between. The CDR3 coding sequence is TGCGCCAGCAGCCAAGATTCGGGGGGCAGAGGGTGGGCAGATACGCAGTATTTT. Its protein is CASSQDSGGRGWADTQYF.

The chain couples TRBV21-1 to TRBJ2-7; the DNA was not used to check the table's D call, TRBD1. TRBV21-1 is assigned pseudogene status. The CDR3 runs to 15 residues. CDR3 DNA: TGTGCCAGCAGCAAAGTTCACAGGGGAACCTACGAGCAGTACTTC. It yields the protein CASSKVHRGTYEQYF.

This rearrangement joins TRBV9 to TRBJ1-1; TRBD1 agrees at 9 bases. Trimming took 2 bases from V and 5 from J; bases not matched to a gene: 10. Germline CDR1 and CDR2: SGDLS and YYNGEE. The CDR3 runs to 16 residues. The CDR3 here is CASSVTGDRGGTEAFF. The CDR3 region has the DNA TGTGCCAGCAGCGTCACAGGAGACAGGGGGGGTACTGAAGCTTTCTTT.

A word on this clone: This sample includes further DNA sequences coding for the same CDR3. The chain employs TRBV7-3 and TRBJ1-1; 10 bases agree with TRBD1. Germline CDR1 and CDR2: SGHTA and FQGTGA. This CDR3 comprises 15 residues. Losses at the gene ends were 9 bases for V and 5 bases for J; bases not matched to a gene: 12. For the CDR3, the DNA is TGTGCCAGTAGCCCACGGGACAGGGGAGATACTGAAGCTTTCTTT. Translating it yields CASSPRDRGDTEAFF.

The CDR3 here is CASKPGGYGYTF. The CDR3 DNA reads as TGTGCCAGCAAACCCGGGGGTTATGGCTACACCTTC. V gene TRBV28 combines with J gene TRBJ1-2; the D gene is possibly TRBD1 (5 bases). This CDR3 region has 12 residues. V gave up 7 bases and J gave up 5 bases, with 11 bases separating them. CDR1 MDHEN and CDR2 SYDVKM come from the germline V gene.

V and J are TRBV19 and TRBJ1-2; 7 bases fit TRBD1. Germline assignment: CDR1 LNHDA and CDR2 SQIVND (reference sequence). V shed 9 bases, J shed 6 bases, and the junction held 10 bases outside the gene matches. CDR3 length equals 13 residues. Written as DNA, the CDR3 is TGTGCCAGCTTCAGGGGGGTTATGGATGGCTACACCTTC. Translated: CASFRGVMDGYTF.

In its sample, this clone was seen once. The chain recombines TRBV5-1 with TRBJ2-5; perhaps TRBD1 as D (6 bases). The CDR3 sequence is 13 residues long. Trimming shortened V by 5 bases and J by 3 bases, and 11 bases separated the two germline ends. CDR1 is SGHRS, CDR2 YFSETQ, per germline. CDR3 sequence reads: CASRTGQKETQYF. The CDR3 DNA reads TGCGCCAGCAGAACCGGACAGAAAGAGACCCAGTACTTC.

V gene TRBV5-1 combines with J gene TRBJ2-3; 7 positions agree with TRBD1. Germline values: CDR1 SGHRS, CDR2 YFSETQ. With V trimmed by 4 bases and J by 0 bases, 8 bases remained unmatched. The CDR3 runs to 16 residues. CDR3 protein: CASSLPGTDSTDTQYF. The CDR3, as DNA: TGCGCCAGCAGCCTACCCGGGACAGATAGCACAGATACGCAGTATTTT.

CDR3: CASSPGWPGNGYTF. CDR3 nucleotide sequence: TGTGCCAGCTCACCCGGTTGGCCCGGGAATGGCTACACCTTC. The chain recombines TRBV18 with TRBJ1-2; no clear D. Germline lookup yields CDR1 KGHSH and CDR2 LQKENI. Trimming took off 3 bases at V and 6 bases at J, with 14 bases between the two ends. This CDR3 has 14 amino acids. Variable domain in full (rest from reference TRBV18 and TRBJ1-2): NAGVMQNPRHLVRRRGQEARLRCSPMKGHSHVYWYRQLPEEGLKFMVYLQKENIIDESGMPKERFSAEFPKEGPSILRIQQVVRGDSAAYFCASSPGWPGNGYTFGSGTRLTVV.

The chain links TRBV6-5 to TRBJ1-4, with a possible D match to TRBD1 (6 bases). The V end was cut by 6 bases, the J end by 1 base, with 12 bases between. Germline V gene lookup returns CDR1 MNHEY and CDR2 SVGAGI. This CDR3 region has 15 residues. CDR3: CASRTGRETNEKLFF. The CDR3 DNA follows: TGTGCCAGCAGAACAGGGAGAGAAACTAATGAAAAACTGTTTTTT.

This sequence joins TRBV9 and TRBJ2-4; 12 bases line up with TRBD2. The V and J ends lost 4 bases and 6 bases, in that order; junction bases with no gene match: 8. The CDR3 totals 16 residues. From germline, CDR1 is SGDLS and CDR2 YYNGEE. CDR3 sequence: CASSKLAGGLGNIQYF. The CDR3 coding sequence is TGTGCCAGCAGCAAGCTAGCGGGGGGGCTTGGAAACATTCAGTACTTC.

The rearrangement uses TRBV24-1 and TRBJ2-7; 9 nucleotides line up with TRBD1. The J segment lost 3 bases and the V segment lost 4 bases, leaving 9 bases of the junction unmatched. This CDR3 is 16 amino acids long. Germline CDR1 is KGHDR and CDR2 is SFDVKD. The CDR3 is CATSDSTGTGLYEQYF. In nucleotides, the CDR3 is TGTGCCACCAGTGACTCAACCGGGACAGGGCTCTACGAGCAGTACTTC.